This entry features one T cell receptor (beta chain) sequence. Its cognate antigen is unknown. Germline-derived CDR1 and CDR2 are MNHEY and SVGAGI. CDR3 length: 15 residues. The V segment lost 6 bases and the J segment 0 bases; nucleotides outside the gene matches: 3. The data derive from a study of Ad26.COV2.S vaccination and SARS-CoV-2 variants. At the level of the study: Donor was in the COV1001 Ad26.COV2.S trial arm. Intramuscularly, Ad26.COV2.S was given either once or twice, 56 days apart. Overall study findings and caveats: The authors reported substantial breadth in spike-specific CD8+ and CD4+ T cell responses after vaccination.

Treatment in this sample: some 20 received Ad26.COV2.S at low or high dose, single or two shots; roughly 5 received placebo; per-sample allocation not given. At day 63 after the first vaccine or placebo injection, samples were drawn. Adults aged 18-55 years in Boston included the donor. Data came from immunoSEQ multiplex PCR; TCRdb stores just in-frame clones and leaves some out. This sample has hundreds of thousands of clones; around 89% occur once, and the top ten carry approximately 1.5%. Material: peripheral blood, obtained in a trial of Ad26.COV2.S vaccine versus placebo. V usage is TRBV6-5 and J usage is TRBJ2-2; 8 nucleotides line up with TRBD2. This TCR was recovered from a person between 18 and 65 years old who received the Ad26.COV2.S COVID-19 vaccine or a placebo. CDR3 sequence (DNA): TGTGCCAGCAGCCGGACTAGCACGAACACCGGGGAGCTGTTTTTT. This translates into CASSRTSTNTGELFF.